The 11 T cell receptor beta chains below come from one sample, sequenced in a study of OX40 agonist ivuxolimab in advanced cancers. The table came from immunoSEQ multiplex PCR; TCRdb's copy has only in-frame clones and leaves some out. The sample has 55,000 to 60,000 clones; over 80% are singletons. The sequencing here drew on CD4+ or CD8+ T cells sorted from blood, taken in a trial of the OX40 agonist ivuxolimab. These receptors all stem from an adult with an advanced solid tumor such as melanoma, head and neck, liver or kidney cancer.

The CDR3 here is CASSSPRTASTDTQYF. As DNA, the CDR3 is TGTGCCAGTAGTTCTCCTCGGACGGCTAGCACAGATACGCAGTATTTT. This chain joins TRBV19 and TRBJ2-3; D is ambiguous. CDR3 length: 16 residues. V gave up 5 bases and J gave up 0 bases, with 15 bases separating them. Germline CDR1 and CDR2: LNHDA and SQIVND (reference sequence).

V usage is TRBV4-3 and J usage is TRBJ1-3; D is ambiguous. Trimming took off 4 bases at V and 0 bases at J, with 7 bases between the two ends. The germline gives CDR1 LGHNA, CDR2 YSLEER. This CDR3 spans 14 amino acids. CDR3 nucleotides: TGCGCCAGCAGCCGGACCTACTCTGGAAACACCATATATTTT. It is translated as CASSRTYSGNTIYF.

CDR3 amino acids: CASSPGREAGNTIYF. The CDR3 nucleotides are TGTGCCAGCTCACCCGGCAGGGAGGCTGGAAACACCATATATTTT. J is TRBJ1-3 and V is TRBV18, with TRBD1 as a possible D gene (5 bases). The CDR3 sequence is 15 residues long. Looked up from germline, CDR1 is KGHSH and CDR2 is LQKENI. The V end was cut by 3 bases, the J end by 2 bases, with 11 bases between.

The V gene is TRBV2, the J gene TRBJ2-7; 8 bases match TRBD1. The germline V gene encodes CDR1 SNHLY and CDR2 FYNNEI. CDR3 length: 18 amino acids. With V trimmed by 0 bases and J by 4 bases, 14 bases remained unmatched. CDR3 sequence reads: CASSEALGSGQGAYEQYF. The CDR3, as DNA: TGTGCCAGCAGTGAAGCGCTTGGATCAGGGCAGGGGGCATACGAGCAGTACTTC.

This clone occurred once. This chain connects TRBV5-4 to TRBJ1-2, with unresolved D. Trimming removed 5 bases from V and 6 bases from J, with 8 bases in between. Per the germline V gene, CDR1 is SGHNT and CDR2 is YYREEE (reference sequence). The CDR3 sequence is 11 residues long. The CDR3 sequence: CASSENDGYTF. The CDR3 DNA reads as TGTGCCAGCAGTGAAAACGATGGCTACACCTTC.

The V gene is TRBV19, the J gene TRBJ2-2; 7 positions match TRBD1. Germline V gene data show CDR1 as LNHDA and CDR2 as SQIVND (reference sequence). This CDR3 region has 16 residues. V gave up 5 bases and J gave up 2 bases; unmatched junction bases: 8. CDR3 protein: CASSPKGQINTGELFF. CDR3 bases: TGTGCCAGTAGTCCGAAGGGACAGATTAACACCGGGGAGCTGTTTTTT.

V and J are TRBV10-3 and TRBJ1-1, with a possible D match to TRBD1 (5 bases). Germline CDR1 ENHRY, CDR2 SYGVKD. CDR3 length: 15 residues. V dropped 6 bases and J dropped 1 base, with 15 bases sitting between them. This CDR3 reads CAISPSGRENTEAFF. CDR3 nucleotides: TGTGCCATCAGCCCCTCGGGACGGGAGAACACTGAAGCTTTCTTT.

The chain couples TRBV5-1 to TRBJ2-5, with unresolved D. This CDR3 is built from 14 residues. Germline loops: CDR1 SGHRS, CDR2 YFSETQ. The ends were cut back, 0 bases at V and 1 base at J, with 7 bases in the middle. The CDR3 protein is CASSLVPTQETQYF. As DNA, the CDR3 is TGCGCCAGCAGCTTGGTTCCGACCCAAGAGACCCAGTACTTC. Variable domain in full (rest from reference TRBV5-1 and TRBJ2-5): KAGVTQTPRYLIKTRGQQVTLSCSPISGHRSVSWYQQTPGQGLQFLFEYFSETQRNKGNFPGRFSGRQFSNSRSEMNVSTLELGDSALYLCASSLVPTQETQYFGPGTRLLVL.

V usage is TRBV18 and J usage is TRBJ2-1, with 11 positions matching TRBD2. The V gene end was trimmed by 6 bases and the J gene end by 4 bases; junction bases not matched to a gene: 2. The CDR3 has 14 amino acids. Looked up from germline, CDR1 is KGHSH and CDR2 is LQKENI. The CDR3 region is CASSGTSGYNEQFF. DNA of the CDR3: TGTGCCAGCTCTGGGACTAGCGGATACAATGAGCAGTTCTTC.

This rearrangement joins TRBV5-1 to TRBJ2-3; TRBD2 matches 11 bases. CDR3 length: 16 residues. Germline V CDR1 and CDR2: SGHRS, YFSETQ. Trimming at V came to 0 bases and at J to 4 bases, leaving 4 bases not matched to a gene. The CDR3 sequence is CASSLAGSGRADTQYF. Written as DNA, the CDR3 is TGCGCCAGCAGCTTGGCTGGTAGCGGGAGGGCAGATACGCAGTATTTT.

This rearrangement joins TRBV27 to TRBJ1-1; D gene ambiguous. Germline CDR1 reads MNHEY; CDR2 reads SMNVEV (reference sequence). V shed 4 bases and J shed 1 base, with 7 bases lying between them. This CDR3 spans 13 amino acids. In DNA, the CDR3 is TGTGCCAGCAGTTCCAATACGAACACTGAAGCTTTCTTT. It translates to CASSSNTNTEAFF.